The rows below give T cell receptor beta chains drawn from one sample of a study of identical twins. TCRdb redid the calling of the 5' RACE reads with MiXCR, one entry per CDR3 protein. The repertoire holds 450,000 to 500,000 distinct CDR3 sequences, with 14% as singletons. In addition, the sample was reused for a study of yellow fever vaccine responses in identical twins.

The specimen sequenced was CD4+ T cells sorted from blood. The receptors were sampled from a young woman in good health. Both conserved end residues are part of each CDR3. Fields, in order: CDR3 length, D gene, clone size, V gene, J gene, CDR3 DNA, CDR3 protein. A D gene is named only where the DNA matches it firmly. The size of a clone is reported for some rows only, either as once, few or many, or as a class for expanded clones.

length: 16; D: TRBD2; size: NA; V: TRBV5-1; J: TRBJ2-1; DNA: TGCGCCAGCAGCTTGCCGCGGGGGATCCCCTACAATGAGCAGTTCTTC; CDR3: CASSLPRGIPYNEQFF
length: 13; D: NA; size: many; V: TRBV28; J: TRBJ1-4; DNA: TGTGCCAGCACCACCAGGTCTAATGAAAAACTGTTTTTT; CDR3: CASTTRSNEKLFF
length: 13; D: NA; size: few; V: TRBV24-1; J: TRBJ1-5; DNA: TGTGCCACCAGTGTGCAGGGAGATCAGCCCCAGCATTTT; CDR3: CATSVQGDQPQHF
length: 17; D: NA; size: few; V: TRBV14; J: TRBJ2-7; DNA: TGTGCCAGCAGCCAAGATAGGGCCAGGGAGACCACCTACGAGCAGTACTTC; CDR3: CASSQDRARETTYEQYF
length: 17; D: TRBD1; size: NA; V: TRBV3-1; J: TRBJ1-2; DNA: TGTGCCAGCAGCCAAGTTACAGGGGAGAAGTTGGACTATGGCTACACCTTC; CDR3: CASSQVTGEKLDYGYTF
length: 14; D: TRBD1; size: NA; V: TRBV6-2/TRBV6-3; J: TRBJ2-1; DNA: TGTGCCAGCAACCCCGGGACAGGGGTAGGTGAGCAGTTCTTC; CDR3: CASNPGTGVGEQFF
length: 13; D: NA; size: few; V: TRBV5-1; J: TRBJ2-1; DNA: TGCGCCAGCAGCTTGGCCACGGAGAATGAGCAGTTCTTC; CDR3: CASSLATENEQFF
length: 16; D: TRBD2; size: NA; V: TRBV11-3; J: TRBJ2-1; DNA: TGTGCCAGCAGCGAGGGACTAGCGGGGGACTTTAATGAGCAGTTCTTC; CDR3: CASSEGLAGDFNEQFF
length: 14; D: TRBD1; size: few; V: TRBV7-2; J: TRBJ2-3; DNA: TGTGCCAGCAGCTGGGGACAGGTTGCAGATACGCAGTATTTT; CDR3: CASSWGQVADTQYF
length: 15; D: TRBD2; size: NA; V: TRBV7-9; J: TRBJ2-7; DNA: TGTGCCAGCAGCTTAGGGAGCGGGAGAGGCTACGAGCAGTACTTC; CDR3: CASSLGSGRGYEQYF
length: 16; D: TRBD2; size: NA; V: TRBV7-2; J: TRBJ2-1; DNA: TGTGCCAGCAGCCGACGGAGTAGCGGGAGTTTAAATGAGCAGTTCTTC; CDR3: CASSRRSSGSLNEQFF
length: 15; D: NA; size: NA; V: TRBV3-1; J: TRBJ1-2; DNA: TGTGCCAGCAGCCAGGTAGCAACACCTAACTATGGCTACACCTTC; CDR3: CASSQVATPNYGYTF
length: 15; D: NA; size: NA; V: TRBV7-2; J: TRBJ2-1; DNA: TGTGCCAGCAGCCCCGACACCATCTCCTACAATGAGCAGTTCTTC; CDR3: CASSPDTISYNEQFF
length: 13; D: TRBD1; size: NA; V: TRBV6-1; J: TRBJ2-2; DNA: TGTGCCAGCAGCCGACAGGGCCACGGGGAGCTGTTTTTT; CDR3: CASSRQGHGELFF
length: 13; D: NA; size: many; V: TRBV3-1; J: TRBJ2-1; DNA: TGTGCCAGCAGCCCCCGACTAGTCCATGAGCAGTTCTTC; CDR3: CASSPRLVHEQFF
length: 15; D: NA; size: NA; V: TRBV6-1; J: TRBJ1-6; DNA: TGTGCCAGCAGTCAGAGCAGCCCGAATAATTCACCCCTCCACTTT; CDR3: CASSQSSPNNSPLHF
length: 11; D: NA; size: NA; V: TRBV20-1; J: TRBJ2-7; DNA: TGCAGTGCTGGCTACTCCTACGAGCAGTACTTC; CDR3: CSAGYSYEQYF
length: 16; D: TRBD2; size: few; V: TRBV19; J: TRBJ2-1; DNA: TGTGCCAGTAGTATCCTGAGGACTAGCGGGATCAATGAGCAGTTCTTC; CDR3: CASSILRTSGINEQFF
length: 16; D: NA; size: many; V: TRBV7-2; J: TRBJ2-1; DNA: TGTGCCAGCAGCTTAGTGCAGGGGGGTGCCTACAATGAGCAGTTCTTC; CDR3: CASSLVQGGAYNEQFF
length: 17; D: NA; size: few; V: TRBV12-3/TRBV12-4; J: TRBJ2-3; DNA: TGTGCCAGCAGTCCCCTGGGGCGTAGCGTTAGCACAGATACGCAGTATTTT; CDR3: CASSPLGRSVSTDTQYF
length: 15; D: TRBD2; size: NA; V: TRBV18; J: TRBJ2-5; DNA: TGTGCCAGCTCACCGCGCGGGGGAACACAAGAGACCCAGTACTTC; CDR3: CASSPRGGTQETQYF
length: 17; D: TRBD2; size: many; V: TRBV5-1; J: TRBJ2-4; DNA: TGCGCCAGCAGCTTAGGAGGAGGACTAGCGCAGACTTACATTCAGTACTTC; CDR3: CASSLGGGLAQTYIQYF
length: 15; D: NA; size: NA; V: TRBV3-1; J: TRBJ2-2; DNA: TGTGCCAGCAGCCAAGCCACAGGGATCACCGGGGAGCTGTTTTTT; CDR3: CASSQATGITGELFF
length: 16; D: TRBD1; size: NA; V: TRBV7-2; J: TRBJ2-7; DNA: TGTGCCAGCAGCCCTTCTCGGACAGGGAGCTCCTACGAGCAGTACTTC; CDR3: CASSPSRTGSSYEQYF
length: 13; D: NA; size: few; V: TRBV11-1; J: TRBJ2-5; DNA: TGTGCCAGCAGCTCAGGGACAAAAGAGACCCAGTACTTC; CDR3: CASSSGTKETQYF
length: 13; D: TRBD1; size: many; V: TRBV29-1; J: TRBJ2-1; DNA: TGCAGCGTTGAACGGGACAGGGATAATGAGCAGTTCTTC; CDR3: CSVERDRDNEQFF
length: 14; D: NA; size: NA; V: TRBV5-1; J: TRBJ2-7; DNA: TGCGCCAGCAGTCCCGCTTCGGTGGCGTACGAGCAGTACTTC; CDR3: CASSPASVAYEQYF
length: 11; D: NA; size: NA; V: TRBV6-6; J: TRBJ1-5; DNA: TGTGCCAGCAGTTACTCCGGTGGGTTGCATTTT; CDR3: CASSYSGGLHF
length: 13; D: NA; size: NA; V: TRBV5-1; J: TRBJ2-5; DNA: TGCGCCAGTCGACCGGCGCCCCGGGAGACCCAGTACTTC; CDR3: CASRPAPRETQYF
length: 14; D: TRBD1; size: few; V: TRBV7-9; J: TRBJ1-4; DNA: TGTGCCAGCAGCGTTCAGGGGGAGCATGAAAAACTGTTTTTT; CDR3: CASSVQGEHEKLFF
length: 12; D: NA; size: NA; V: TRBV28; J: TRBJ2-7; DNA: TGTGCCAGCAGTTCAGGGTACCACGAGCAGTACTTC; CDR3: CASSSGYHEQYF
length: 15; D: TRBD1; size: few; V: TRBV5-6; J: TRBJ1-5; DNA: TGTGCCAGCAGCTTGTGGGACAGGGAAAATCAGCCCCAGCATTTT; CDR3: CASSLWDRENQPQHF
length: 13; D: NA; size: NA; V: TRBV2; J: TRBJ2-7; DNA: TGTGCCAGCATACGGGAAATTGCAGACGAGCAGTACTTC; CDR3: CASIREIADEQYF
length: 14; D: NA; size: NA; V: TRBV20-1; J: TRBJ1-1; DNA: TGCAGTGCTAGAGAGGACAGCTTGAACACTGAAGCTTTCTTT; CDR3: CSAREDSLNTEAFF
length: 19; D: NA; size: few; V: TRBV6-1; J: TRBJ2-3; DNA: TGTGCCAGCAGCTGGGGAGGGGGGGCAACGCCGGGACTTCGAAATACGCAGTATTTT; CDR3: CASSWGGGATPGLRNTQYF
length: 19; D: TRBD2; size: few; V: TRBV5-1; J: TRBJ2-7; DNA: TGCGCCAGCAGCCAATTATGGGGGAGCGGGACTAGCGAATCCTACGAGCAGTACTTC; CDR3: CASSQLWGSGTSESYEQYF
length: 12; D: NA; size: many; V: TRBV10-3; J: TRBJ2-6; DNA: TGTGCCACGTCGGGCGGGGCCAACGTCCTGACTTTC; CDR3: CATSGGANVLTF
length: 13; D: NA; size: few; V: TRBV7-2; J: TRBJ1-6; DNA: TGTGCCAGCAGCTTAGATCGCGCCTCACCCCTCCACTTT; CDR3: CASSLDRASPLHF
length: 14; D: NA; size: few; V: TRBV3-1; J: TRBJ2-5; DNA: TGTGCCAGCAGCCCCCAGGTTAAAGCGGAGACCCAGTACTTC; CDR3: CASSPQVKAETQYF
length: 15; D: NA; size: few; V: TRBV2; J: TRBJ1-5; DNA: TGTGCCAGCAGTGATGGGGGGCCCTCCAATCAGCCCCAGCATTTT; CDR3: CASSDGGPSNQPQHF
length: 13; D: NA; size: NA; V: TRBV20-1; J: TRBJ2-5; DNA: TGCAGTGCTGGGGGGAGGTACCAAGAGACCCAGTACTTC; CDR3: CSAGGRYQETQYF
length: 13; D: NA; size: NA; V: TRBV18; J: TRBJ1-5; DNA: TGTGCCAGCTCACCACAAAGGGATCAGCCCCAGCATTTT; CDR3: CASSPQRDQPQHF
length: 12; D: NA; size: many; V: TRBV5-1; J: TRBJ2-5; DNA: TGCGCCAGCAGCCAACCTCAAGAGACCCAGTACTTC; CDR3: CASSQPQETQYF
length: 15; D: NA; size: few; V: TRBV4-1; J: TRBJ2-5; DNA: TGCGCCAGCAGCCAAGCCCCGGACAGACAAGAGACCCAGTACTTC; CDR3: CASSQAPDRQETQYF
length: 15; D: TRBD2; size: few; V: TRBV18; J: TRBJ2-7; DNA: TGTGCCAGCTCACCCACCGGGACTAGCGGGTTTGAGCAGTACTTC; CDR3: CASSPTGTSGFEQYF
length: 10; D: NA; size: NA; V: TRBV7-8; J: TRBJ2-1; DNA: TGTGCCAGCAGCATCGATGAGCAGTTCTTC; CDR3: CASSIDEQFF
length: 16; D: TRBD1; size: once; V: TRBV15; J: TRBJ1-5; DNA: TGTGCCACCAGCTCAAGGGACAGGGGGAGCAATCAGCCCCAGCATTTT; CDR3: CATSSRDRGSNQPQHF
length: 16; D: TRBD2; size: NA; V: TRBV4-2; J: TRBJ2-3; DNA: TGTGCCAGCAGCCAAGATTTTACCGGGGGGGGAGATACGCAGTATTTT; CDR3: CASSQDFTGGGDTQYF
length: 15; D: TRBD1; size: few; V: TRBV12-3/TRBV12-4; J: TRBJ1-5; DNA: TGTGCCAGCAGTTTTGGGGACAGGGATGATCAGCCCCAGCATTTT; CDR3: CASSFGDRDDQPQHF